The 23 T cell receptor beta chains given below trace back to one sample, sequenced in a study of cytomegalovirus exposure and HLA in healthy donors. Vbeta (60) and Jbeta (13) primers were used in the PCR. Clones were sequenced by immunoSEQ multiplex PCR, and TCRdb holds only the in-frame ones, with some missing. The table includes approximately 75,000 clones, 80% detected once. What was sequenced was PBMCs. These receptors all stem from a male donor in good health and CMV-seronegative.

The chain couples TRBV7-2 to TRBJ2-5; D is undetermined. This CDR3 comprises 14 residues. Germline CDR1 is SGHTA and CDR2 is FQGNSA. Trimming removed 1 base from V and 2 bases from J, with 8 bases in between. The CDR3 reads CASSLGLTQETQYF. Written as DNA, the CDR3 is TGTGCCAGCAGCTTAGGACTGACGCAAGAGACCCAGTACTTC.

V is TRBV5-1 and J is TRBJ1-1; unclear D gene. The CDR3 extends over 15 amino acids. The germline gives CDR1 SGHRS, CDR2 YFSETQ. The ends were cut back, 0 bases at V and 1 base at J, with 10 bases in the middle. The CDR3 is CASSLAEQRNTEAFF. CDR3 nucleotide sequence: TGCGCCAGCAGCTTGGCCGAACAGAGGAACACTGAAGCTTTCTTT.

The chain is built from TRBV7-8 and TRBJ1-6, with TRBD1 identical over 8 bases. CDR1 SGHVS and CDR2 FQNEAQ come from the germline V gene. The CDR3 totals 16 residues. J gave up 9 bases and V 5 bases, and 12 bases lay outside the gene matches. CDR3 nucleotide sequence: TGTGCCAGCAGCAATTTACGGGCAGGGGGCGGTTCACCCCTCCACTTT. Protein: CASSNLRAGGGSPLHF.

The chain links TRBV7-9 to TRBJ2-1, with D possibly matching TRBD2 (6 bases). Looked up from germline, CDR1 is SEHNR and CDR2 is FQNEAQ (reference sequence). Trimming left V 7 bases short and J 9 bases short, with 10 bases between. The CDR3 spans 11 residues. The DNA for the CDR3 is TGTGCCAGCACCCCGGGGGTTGAGCAGTTCTTC. Protein product: CASTPGVEQFF.

This clone showed up just once. The chain links TRBV19 to TRBJ1-4; D gene unclear. CDR3 length: 15 amino acids. Germline values: CDR1 LNHDA, CDR2 SQIVND (reference sequence). The V end lost 5 bases, the J end lost 3 bases, and 13 bases lay between the germline ends. CDR3 region: CASSSDKPANEKLFF. The CDR3 DNA follows: TGTGCCAGTAGTTCCGATAAGCCGGCTAATGAAAAACTGTTTTTT.

The rearrangement links TRBV4-1 to TRBJ2-7; D is undetermined. From germline, CDR1 is MGHRA and CDR2 YSYEKL. This CDR3 has 17 residues. Trimming removed 0 bases from V and 5 bases from J, with 20 bases in between. DNA of the CDR3: TGCGCCAGCAGCCAAGATCCCCCCACCCCGACTCCAAACGAGCAGTACTTC. Its translation is CASSQDPPTPTPNEQYF.

The chain combines TRBV19 with TRBJ2-1; D gene uncertain. Germline lookup yields CDR1 LNHDA and CDR2 SQIVND (reference sequence). CDR3 length: 16 amino acids. V lost 5 bases and J 1 base, leaving 15 bases between the germline ends. CDR3 nucleotide sequence: TGTGCCAGTAGTCGGAGAGGCGGCAATTCCTACAATGAGCAGTTCTTC. Protein: CASSRRGGNSYNEQFF.

V usage is TRBV2 and J usage is TRBJ2-7, with 8 bases fitting TRBD2. CDR3 length: 14 amino acids. The V segment lost 2 bases and the J segment 2 bases; nucleotides outside the gene matches: 2. Per the germline V gene, CDR1 is SNHLY and CDR2 is FYNNEI. This CDR3 reads CASSELAGPYEQYF. Here the CDR3 DNA reads TGTGCCAGCAGTGAACTAGCGGGCCCCTACGAGCAGTACTTC.

This clone appeared once. The chain links TRBV28 to TRBJ2-4, with 7 bases fitting TRBD2. Trimming at V came to 6 bases and at J to 1 base, leaving 0 bases not matched to a gene. Per the germline V gene, CDR1 is MDHEN and CDR2 is SYDVKM. The CDR3 loop spans 13 amino acids. The CDR3 bases are TGTGCCAGCAGCGGGAGGGCCAAAAACATTCAGTACTTC. This codes for CASSGRAKNIQYF.

This clone came up once. V and J are TRBV5-1 and TRBJ2-5; TRBD2 agrees at 8 bases. Germline V CDR1 and CDR2: SGHRS, YFSETQ. The CDR3 runs 16 residues. V lost 2 bases and J lost 2; bases outside the gene matches: 8. CDR3 region: CASSLPTSGSQETQYF. DNA for the CDR3: TGCGCCAGCAGCTTACCAACTAGCGGATCACAAGAGACCCAGTACTTC.

The gene calls are TRBV4-3 and TRBJ1-2; unclear D gene. Germline V gene data show CDR1 as LGHNA and CDR2 as YSLEER. The CDR3 spans 14 residues. V lost 0 bases and J lost 3, with 8 bases in between. CDR3 region: CASSQDTGDYGYTF. CDR3 nucleotide sequence: TGCGCCAGCAGCCAAGATACCGGAGACTATGGCTACACCTTC.

V gene TRBV7-8 combines with J gene TRBJ1-2; 8 bases map to TRBD1. In germline, CDR1 is SGHVS, CDR2 FQNEAQ. This CDR3 spans 14 amino acids. After removal of 5 bases from V and 7 bases from J, the junction contained 9 bases not matched to a gene. CDR3 amino acids: CASSALDRACGYTF. In nucleotides, the CDR3 is TGTGCCAGCAGCGCCTTGGACAGGGCTTGTGGCTACACCTTC.

The V and J genes are TRBV7-9 and TRBJ1-1; 8 bases fit TRBD1. The CDR3 consists of 15 residues. CDR1 is SEHNR, CDR2 FQNEAQ, per germline (reference sequence). With V trimmed by 0 bases and J by 4 bases, 4 bases remained unmatched. CDR3 in amino acids: CASSLARDRLTEAFF. In DNA, the CDR3 is TGTGCCAGCAGCTTAGCCCGGGACAGGCTCACTGAAGCTTTCTTT.

CDR3 DNA: TGTGCCAGCAGCTTAGAACAGGTAGTAGTTACGCAGTATTTT. Protein: CASSLEQVVVTQYF. The chain is built from TRBV7-2 and TRBJ2-3, with D tentatively TRBD1 (5 bases). From germline, CDR1 is SGHTA and CDR2 FQGNSA. Trimming pared 1 base from V and 8 bases from J, leaving 13 bases between. CDR3 size: 14 residues.

The rearrangement links TRBV11-1 to TRBJ2-5; no clear D. This CDR3 is built from 12 residues. From germline, CDR1 is SGHAT and CDR2 FQDESV (reference sequence). The ends were cut back, 1 base at V and 3 bases at J, with 3 bases in the middle. The CDR3 DNA sequence: TGTGCCAGCAGCTTAGTTAAAGAGACCCAGTACTTC. Translated: CASSLVKETQYF.

The chain carries TRBV2 and TRBJ2-5; TRBD1 might be the D (6 bases). Trimming shortened V by 4 bases and J by 1 base, and 13 bases separated the two germline ends. The V gene's germline CDR1 is SNHLY and CDR2 FYNNEI. The CDR3 runs to 15 residues. CDR3 DNA: TGTGCCAGCAGTGTCTCAGGGGTCATCCAAGAGACCCAGTACTTC. It is translated as CASSVSGVIQETQYF.

About this clone itself: One end of the junction does not line up with germline, which may come from a read error. This sequence joins TRBV7-9 and TRBJ1-2; D not resolved. CDR1 is SEHNR and CDR2 is FQNEAQ in the germline V gene (reference sequence). The CDR3 runs 12 residues. CDR3 coding DNA: TGTTCCAGCAGCTTAGGGAACTATGGCTACCCCTTC. The encoded protein is CSSSLGNYGYPF.

The rearrangement uses TRBV14 and TRBJ1-5; 7 nucleotides agree with TRBD1. The V gene's germline CDR1 is SGHDN and CDR2 FVKESK. Trimming took 4 bases from V and 0 from J; bases not matched to a gene: 6. This CDR3 spans 16 amino acids. In DNA form, the CDR3 reads TGTGCCAGCAGCCCAGACAGGGACTTTAGCAATCAGCCCCAGCATTTT. This codes for CASSPDRDFSNQPQHF. The full variable domain, completed using reference TRBV14 and TRBJ1-5, is EAGVTQFPSHSVIEKGQTVTLRCDPISGHDNLYWYRRVMGKEIKFLLHFVKESKQDESGMPNNRFLAERTGGTYSTLKVQPAELEDSGVYFCASSPDRDFSNQPQHFGDGTRLSIL.

This chain joins TRBV28 and TRBJ2-1; D might be TRBD2 (6 bases). The CDR3 spans 14 residues. Germline V gives CDR1 MDHEN, CDR2 SYDVKM. V was shortened by 6 bases and J by 7 bases, with 16 bases between the two germline ends. CDR3 sequence reads: CASRGGTHVNEQFF. The DNA of the CDR3 is TGTGCCAGCAGGGGAGGAACACACGTAAATGAGCAGTTCTTC.

The chain carries TRBV10-2 and TRBJ2-7; 11 bases fit TRBD2. This CDR3 region has 13 residues. CDR1 and CDR2 (germline): WSHSY, SAAADI. The ends lost 9 bases at V and 4 bases at J; junction bases unmatched: 5. In DNA, the CDR3 is TGCGCCAGTCGTACTAGCGGGGGATACGAGCAGTACTTC. Translated: CASRTSGGYEQYF.

The V call is TRBV5-1, the J call TRBJ2-3; possible D gene TRBD2, 5 bases. The germline V gene encodes CDR1 SGHRS and CDR2 YFSETQ. The ends were cut back, 1 base at V and 0 bases at J, with 18 bases in the middle. The CDR3 is 18 amino acids. For the CDR3, the DNA is TGCGCCAGCAGCTTGTTGCCCACTAGGGTACCTAGCACAGATACGCAGTATTTT. Protein: CASSLLPTRVPSTDTQYF.

This clone came up once. This chain uses TRBV27 with TRBJ1-1; maybe TRBD1 (5 bases). This CDR3 is 15 amino acids long. V was cut by 0 bases and J by 4 bases, with 12 bases left in between. The germline CDR1 and CDR2 sequences are MNHEY and SMNVEV (reference sequence). CDR3 sequence: CASSLSGAGLTEAFF. The CDR3 region has the DNA TGTGCCAGCAGTTTATCAGGTGCGGGGCTCACTGAAGCTTTCTTT.

In its sample, this clone was seen a few times. This chain links TRBV29-1 with TRBJ1-2, with 7 bases matching TRBD1. The CDR3 runs 15 residues. J was trimmed by 5 bases and V by 3 bases; bases with no gene match: 12. The germline V gene encodes CDR1 SQVTM and CDR2 ANQGSEA. CDR3 nucleotide sequence: TGCAGCGTTGATGCGGGACAGCCGTCGGCTTATGGCTACACCTTC. This translates into CSVDAGQPSAYGYTF.